This section outlines one TCR beta chain sequence together with its context. The antigen this receptor binds is unknown. Base quality data are lacking; no much larger clone is found one base away. This entry belongs to a study of type 1 regulatory T cells (dated by TCRdb to the early 2020s). Context from the whole study: The study characterized an in vitro protocol that generated a Tr1-enriched, alloantigen-specific CD4 T cell product named T-allo10. Patients with hematological malignancies who were receiving allogeneic hematopoietic stem cell transplantation were the group in which T-allo10 was being clinically evaluated.

CDR1 KGHDR and CDR2 SFDVKD are derived from the germline V gene. V loses 0 bases at its end and J loses 6 bases; junction bases beyond the gene matches: 7. The CDR3 starts with the cysteine, ends with the phenylalanine, and has 16 residues. The sequence is cut down to CDR3 DNA, 48 bases in frame from base 1. The sequencing machine was an Illumina MiSeq. TCRdb reprocessed the public reads (quality trimming at Q25 with fastp, clone calling with MiXCR) and kept in-frame beta chains. Entries are consolidated by CDR3 protein sequence, retaining the most common genes and DNA. For this sample there are about 42,000 distinct CDR3 sequences; more than 9% appear just once. In total, the top ten clones hold around 8% of the sample. Overall results and qualifications from the work: Compared with non-Tr1 cells, Tr1 cells had a narrower TCR repertoire, and the study took this difference to reflect clonal expansion driven by alloantigen.

The receptor was isolated from a human donor in good health. In this chain, TRBV24-1 is recombined with TRBJ2-1, with TRBD1 identical over 7 junction bases. Sequenced sample: cultured non-Tr1 T cells, either the whole culture or a sorted T cell fraction (not recorded which). This specimen's cell subset or site label, per the study, means: non-Tr1 population from the T-allo10 product. The DNA sequence follows: TGTGCCACCAGTGATTTGCAGGGGGTCGGCGGCAATGAGCAGTTCTTC. Translated, this gives CATSDLQGVGGNEQFF.